A selection of T cell receptor beta chains follows, all from one sample in a study of vaccination and CD4 T cells after COVID-19. These receptors' targets are unknown. TCRdb used MiXCR to reprocess the PCR reads, holding one entry per CDR3 protein. The sample holds 15,000 to 18,000 distinct CDR3 sequences, roughly 54% seen once. The specimen sequenced was CD4+ T cells from blood, cultured in vitro. The receptor set was obtained from a human donor who had recovered from COVID-19. Both conserved end residues are part of each CDR3. The order of the fields is V gene, J gene, clone size, D gene, CDR3 DNA, CDR3 protein. D genes are given only for firm matches. Expanded clones get a size class; other rows say once, few or many, or leave the size out.

V gene: TRBV6-1; J gene: TRBJ1-1; clone size: few; D gene: .; CDR3 DNA: TGTGCCAGCAATACAGGGTCGGTCGGCACTGAAGCTTTCTTT; CDR3 protein: CASNTGSVGTEAFF
V gene: TRBV27; J gene: TRBJ1-2; clone size: .; D gene: .; CDR3 DNA: TGTGCCAGCAGTCTCGGGACGGACTATGGCTACACCTTC; CDR3 protein: CASSLGTDYGYTF
V gene: TRBV7-8; J gene: TRBJ1-1; clone size: .; D gene: TRBD1; CDR3 DNA: TGTGCCAGCACCACTCGGGGGACAGCCGGGACTGAAGCTTTCTTT; CDR3 protein: CASTTRGTAGTEAFF
V gene: TRBV29-1; J gene: TRBJ1-1; clone size: few; D gene: .; CDR3 DNA: TGCAGCGTTGGAGGGAAATTGAACACTGAAGCTTTCTTT; CDR3 protein: CSVGGKLNTEAFF
V gene: TRBV6-1; J gene: TRBJ2-1; clone size: .; D gene: TRBD1; CDR3 DNA: TGTGCCAGCAGCGACAGGGCGAATGAGCAGTTCTTC; CDR3 protein: CASSDRANEQFF
V gene: TRBV25-1; J gene: TRBJ1-2; clone size: .; D gene: TRBD1; CDR3 DNA: TGTGCCAGCAGGCGCCAGGGGGTTAACTATGGCTACACCTTC; CDR3 protein: CASRRQGVNYGYTF
V gene: TRBV20-1; J gene: TRBJ1-6; clone size: few; D gene: .; CDR3 DNA: TGCAGTGCAAGAAGGGGGGTCGGTTCACCCCTCCACTTT; CDR3 protein: CSARRGVGSPLHF
V gene: TRBV18; J gene: TRBJ1-2; clone size: .; D gene: .; CDR3 DNA: TGTGCCAGCTCACCAGTGGGGGATGGTGGCTACACCTTC; CDR3 protein: CASSPVGDGGYTF
V gene: TRBV20-1; J gene: TRBJ2-7; clone size: .; D gene: TRBD1; CDR3 DNA: TGCAGTGCTAACCTACGGGACAGGGGGCGAAACGAGCAGTACTTC; CDR3 protein: CSANLRDRGRNEQYF
V gene: TRBV5-4; J gene: TRBJ1-1; clone size: few; D gene: .; CDR3 DNA: TGTGCCAGCAGCTGGGACGGCCGAGCTATACCTTTGGTGAACACTGAAGCTTTCTTT; CDR3 protein: CASSWDGRAIPLVNTEAFF
V gene: TRBV20-1; J gene: TRBJ2-2; clone size: few; D gene: .; CDR3 DNA: TGCAGTGCACAGCCGTCGCAGGGGAAAACCGGGGAGCTGTTTTTT; CDR3 protein: CSAQPSQGKTGELFF
V gene: TRBV20-1; J gene: TRBJ2-3; clone size: .; D gene: .; CDR3 DNA: TGCAGTGCTAGAGATCGGCGGGGCAGAGATACGCAGTATTTT; CDR3 protein: CSARDRRGRDTQYF
V gene: TRBV27; J gene: TRBJ2-3; clone size: .; D gene: TRBD1; CDR3 DNA: TGTGCCAGCAGCCTCGGGACAGGCCGAGATACGCAGTATTTT; CDR3 protein: CASSLGTGRDTQYF
V gene: TRBV5-4; J gene: TRBJ1-4; clone size: .; D gene: TRBD1; CDR3 DNA: TGTGCCAGCAGCCCTGGGGGACAGGGTAATGAAAAACTGTTTTTT; CDR3 protein: CASSPGGQGNEKLFF
V gene: TRBV20-1; J gene: TRBJ1-1; clone size: .; D gene: .; CDR3 DNA: TGCAGTGCTAGAGTTCTCCCTGCGAACACTGAAGCTTTCTTT; CDR3 protein: CSARVLPANTEAFF
V gene: TRBV21-1; J gene: TRBJ2-1; clone size: .; D gene: .; CDR3 DNA: TGTGCCAGCATTGAGACTAGCGGATTGTTCTCCTACAATGAGCAGTTCTTC; CDR3 protein: CASIETSGLFSYNEQFF
V gene: TRBV5-1; J gene: TRBJ1-1; clone size: .; D gene: .; CDR3 DNA: TGCGCCAGCAGCCTAGGGGTGAACACTGAAGCTTTCTTT; CDR3 protein: CASSLGVNTEAFF
V gene: TRBV29-1; J gene: TRBJ1-1; clone size: .; D gene: .; CDR3 DNA: TGCAGCGTCCTACTTGAGGGTCAAAAAGCTTTCTTT; CDR3 protein: CSVLLEGQKAFF
V gene: TRBV7-7; J gene: TRBJ1-4; clone size: .; D gene: .; CDR3 DNA: TGTGCTAGCAGCCCGGGTGATAATGAAAAACTGTTTTTT; CDR3 protein: CASSPGDNEKLFF